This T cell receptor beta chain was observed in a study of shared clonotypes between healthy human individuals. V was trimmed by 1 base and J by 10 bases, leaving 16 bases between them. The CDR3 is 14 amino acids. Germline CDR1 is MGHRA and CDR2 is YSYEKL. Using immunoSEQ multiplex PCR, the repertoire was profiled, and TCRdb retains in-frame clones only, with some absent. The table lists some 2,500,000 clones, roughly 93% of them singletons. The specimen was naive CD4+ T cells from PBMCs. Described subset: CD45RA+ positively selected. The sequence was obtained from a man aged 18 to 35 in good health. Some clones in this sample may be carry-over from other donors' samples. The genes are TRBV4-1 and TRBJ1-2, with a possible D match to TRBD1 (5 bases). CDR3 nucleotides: TGCGCCAGCAGCCAAGGAATTGGGGACCGGTACTACACCTTC. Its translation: CASSQGIGDRYYTF.